Below, one T cell receptor (beta chain) is given with its context. The antigen is not known. This sample is part of a study of cytomegalovirus exposure and HLA in healthy donors. Study-level findings and limits: At a 0.05 false discovery rate, a later analysis found around 17,000 TCR beta sequences to be associated with HLA alleles.

Trimming stripped 5 bases from V and 8 bases from J, with 12 bases between. The germline gives CDR1 SGHAT, CDR2 FQNNGV. The CDR3 is 12 residues long. Both 60 Vbeta primers and 13 Jbeta primers went into the PCR. Clones were sequenced by immunoSEQ multiplex PCR, and TCRdb holds only the in-frame ones, with some missing. This sample has roughly 20,000 clones; roughly 70% occur once, and the top ten carry roughly 3.5%. Sample: PBMCs. The chain uses TRBV11-2 and TRBJ1-1, with a tentative D call TRBD1 (5 bases). This sequence was found in a man aged 18 to 29 in good health and CMV-seronegative. The CDR3 here is CASSPRGEEAFF. CDR3 sequence (DNA): TGTGCCAGCAGCCCCCGGGGGGAAGAAGCTTTCTTT.